This T cell receptor beta chain is from a study of blood T cells in healthy people across ages. With respect to this clonotype: Its antigen is undetermined.

Study-wide findings and caveats: The lack of PBMC sorting stopped any conclusive naive versus antigen-experienced comparison.

The second PCR ran roughly 6 to 11 cycles with a sample-barcoded 5' primer and J-beta primers. TCRdb re-called the 5' RACE reads with MiXCR, one entry per CDR3 protein. The sample lists 1.5 million to 2 million distinct CDR3 sequences, 25% to 30% occurring once. V lost 3 bases, J lost 3 bases, and 5 bases lay in between. Germline CDR1 is DFQATT and CDR2 is SNEGSKA (reference sequence). The CDR3 has 11 residues. Material: blood. The V and J genes are TRBV20-1 and TRBJ1-2; D gene ambiguous. The receptor's source is a young woman in good health. The CDR3 region is CSARSHYGYTF. The CDR3 DNA reads as TGCAGTGCTAGGAGTCACTATGGCTACACCTTC.